This T cell receptor (beta chain) was obtained from a study of T cells after yellow fever vaccination. This clonotype appeared many times. The antigen remains unidentified. Trimming pared 5 bases from V and 4 bases from J, leaving 17 bases between. The CDR3 loop spans 15 amino acids. The V gene's germline CDR1 is SEHNR and CDR2 FQNEAQ (reference sequence). Whole-study results and caveats: Clonotypes appearing in both CD4 and CD8 compartments existed, and their share was small. Researchers report a weaker secondary response that nonetheless peaked faster, day 5 versus 15.

5'RACE template switching produced TCR cDNA carrying a universal primer site and UMIs. TCRdb itself ran the 5' RACE reads through MiXCR, one entry per CDR3 protein. The sample records about 430,000 distinct CDR3 sequences, roughly a sixth being singletons. The starting material was PBMCs, obtained before the yellow fever booster vaccination. This TCR came from a man aged 18 to 35 who received the YFV17D yellow fever vaccine. The genes are TRBV7-9 and TRBJ2-5, with D possibly being TRBD1 or TRBD2 (6 bases each). The CDR3 sequence: CASSIPRGPAETQYF. The CDR3 DNA is TGTGCCAGCAGCATCCCACGGGGGCCCGCAGAGACCCAGTACTTC.